Listed here are 24 T cell receptor beta chains from one sample, sequenced in a study of CD8+CD57+ T cells in acquired aplastic anemia. Patients chosen for sequencing had CD8+CD57+ cells that had expanded, as shown by flow cytometry. The template used for profiling TCR beta VDJ and CDR3 was genomic DNA. TCRdb ran MiXCR on the reads and lists one entry per CDR3 protein. The sample has about half a million distinct CDR3 sequences; roughly a third are singletons. The sequenced material came from sorted CD4+, CD8+, or CD8+CD57+ T cells (not recorded which) from PBMCs. Every receptor here comes from a human donor with aplastic anemia.

This clonotype came up a few times. This chain links TRBV5-1 with TRBJ1-4; D possibly corresponds to TRBD1 (6 bases). This CDR3 is built from 16 residues. Per the germline V gene, CDR1 is SGHRS and CDR2 is YFSETQ. Trimming shortened V by 2 bases and J by 5 bases, and 16 bases separated the two germline ends. DNA for the CDR3: TGCGCCAGCAGCTTAACAGGGTGGAAGCCAAATGAAAAACTGTTTTTT. This translates into CASSLTGWKPNEKLFF. Filled out from reference TRBV5-1 and TRBJ1-4, the complete variable domain reads KAGVTQTPRYLIKTRGQQVTLSCSPISGHRSVSWYQQTPGQGLQFLFEYFSETQRNKGNFPGRFSGRQFSNSRSEMNVSTLELGDSALYLCASSLTGWKPNEKLFFGSGTQLSVL.

This clonotype was detected a few times. V is TRBV20-1 and J is TRBJ1-4; the D is unclear. In germline, CDR1 is DFQATT, CDR2 SNEGSKA (reference sequence). Trimming cost V 1 base and J 3 bases, with 0 bases left between them. The CDR3 is 11 amino acids. CDR3 DNA sequence: TGCAGTGCTAGAGCTAATGAAAAACTGTTTTTT. This gives the protein CSARANEKLFF.

The sample holds a few counts of this clonotype. A much bigger clone sits one base away, suggesting this may be a read error. This likely comes from a read error, as the CDR3 has no conserved phenylalanine or tryptophan at its end. V and J are TRBV24-1 and TRBJ2-7; D is unresolved. From germline, CDR1 is KGHDR and CDR2 SFDVKD. CDR3 size: 13 residues. Between the trimmed V and J ends, which lost 6 bases and 0 bases, there was a span of 8 bases. CDR3 sequence reads: CATSQTGSYEQYS. The CDR3 nucleotides are TGTGCCACCAGTCAGACCGGCTCCTACGAGCAGTACTCC.

As for this clonotype: The junction departs from the called germline gene at one end, perhaps through a read error. The J gene is TRBJ1-1, the V gene TRBV10-3, with D unclear. The CDR3 contains 15 residues. The germline V gene encodes CDR1 ENHRY and CDR2 SYGVKD. The DNA of the CDR3 is TGTGCCAGCAGTTACCGAAACAAGGGGAACACTGAAGCTTTCTTT. Its translation is CASSYRNKGNTEAFF.

The V call is TRBV29-1, the J call TRBJ2-7, with TRBD1 identical over 7 bases. The CDR3 length is 12 residues. Germline CDR1 is SQVTM and CDR2 is ANQGSEA. Germline trimming cut 3 bases from V and 9 bases from J; bases unmatched to any gene: 8. DNA of the CDR3: TGCAGCGTTGACGATGTAGGGGGCGGGCAGTACTTC. It encodes CSVDDVGGGQYF.

This clonotype was recorded a few times. Possible read error: a much larger clone is one base away. The conserved closing phenylalanine or tryptophan is absent in this CDR3, likely reflecting a read error. The chain recombines TRBV2 with TRBJ2-1; 11 bases fit TRBD2. The germline V gene encodes CDR1 SNHLY and CDR2 FYNNEI. The V gene end was trimmed by 8 bases and the J gene end by 6 bases; junction bases not matched to a gene: 3. There are 13 residues in the CDR3. CDR3 region: CASVAGGVNEQFL. As DNA, the CDR3 is TGTGCCAGCGTAGCGGGAGGGGTCAATGAGCAGTTCCTC.

The chain joins TRBV10-3 to TRBJ2-7, with 9 bases that match TRBD1. In germline, CDR1 is ENHRY, CDR2 SYGVKD. V shed 8 bases and J 6 bases; nucleotides not matched to a gene: 14. CDR3 length equals 15 residues. The CDR3 spells CAIGKTGQGLREQYF. In DNA, the CDR3 is TGTGCCATCGGGAAAACGGGACAGGGACTTCGCGAGCAGTACTTC.

The V gene is TRBV15, the J gene TRBJ1-6; D is unclear. Looked up from germline, CDR1 is LNHNV and CDR2 is YYDKDF (reference sequence). CDR3 length equals 13 residues. V shed 0 bases and J shed 9 bases, with 6 bases lying between them. The CDR3 spells CATSRDWVSPLHF. The CDR3 DNA is TGTGCCACCAGCAGAGACTGGGTTTCACCCCTCCACTTT.

This rearrangement joins TRBV9 to TRBJ2-1; the match to TRBD2 covers 9 bases. With 0 bases clipped from V and 8 bases from J, the junction kept 12 bases outside the gene matches. The V gene's germline CDR1 is SGDLS and CDR2 YYNGEE. This CDR3 is 17 amino acids long. The CDR3 here is CASSVDQAGGFTDEQFF. Here the CDR3 DNA reads TGTGCCAGCAGCGTAGATCAAGCGGGGGGTTTCACTGATGAGCAGTTCTTC.

The V and J genes are TRBV19 and TRBJ2-7, with 7 bases identical to TRBD1. J was trimmed by 6 bases and V by 6 bases; bases with no gene match: 5. CDR3 size: 12 residues. CDR1 and CDR2 (germline): LNHDA, SQIVND (reference sequence). The CDR3 DNA reads as TGTGCCAGTAGAGGACAGGTGGGCGAGCAGTACTTC. Its protein is CASRGQVGEQYF.

V is TRBV15 and J is TRBJ1-4; D perhaps matches TRBD1 (5 bases). Per the germline V gene, CDR1 is LNHNV and CDR2 is YYDKDF (reference sequence). V was trimmed by 1 base and J by 4 bases, leaving 16 bases between them. The CDR3 totals 17 residues. CDR3 residues: CATSRGGQGRGNEKLFF. The DNA for the CDR3 is TGTGCCACCAGCAGAGGAGGGCAGGGACGGGGTAATGAAAAACTGTTTTTT.

The chain recombines TRBV14 with TRBJ1-6; D is undetermined. The CDR3 is 13 amino acids. Germline lookup yields CDR1 SGHDN and CDR2 FVKESK. The CDR3 is CAKTNSYNSPLHF. CDR3 DNA: TGTGCAAAGACAAATTCCTATAATTCACCCCTCCACTTT.

This clonotype has a single count. This CDR3 fails to terminate in the conserved phenylalanine or tryptophan, so it likely reflects a read error. V usage is TRBV18 and J usage is TRBJ1-6, with D maybe TRBD1 (5 bases). Trimming pared 1 base from V and 8 bases from J, leaving 18 bases between. The CDR3 contains 17 residues. Germline assignment: CDR1 KGHSH and CDR2 LQKENI. The CDR3 DNA reads as TGTGCCAGCTCACCACTCTCGGTAGGGGAGAGGGATTCACCCCTCCACTTG. Its translation: CASSPLSVGERDSPLHL.

J is TRBJ1-4 and V is TRBV2, with 9 bases matching TRBD1. Trimming cost V 7 bases and J 8 bases; bases outside gene matches: 8. CDR1 is SNHLY, CDR2 FYNNEI, per germline. There are 14 residues in the CDR3. The CDR3 loop reads CASTLQGADEKLFF. As DNA, the CDR3 is TGTGCCAGCACCCTACAGGGGGCCGACGAAAAACTGTTTTTT.

This clonotype has only one observation. This rearrangement joins TRBV29-1 to TRBJ2-7, with TRBD1 matching over 7 bases. This CDR3 spans 14 amino acids. The V gene end was trimmed by 6 bases and the J gene end by 3 bases; junction bases not matched to a gene: 11. CDR1 is SQVTM, CDR2 ANQGSEA, per germline. In DNA form, the CDR3 reads TGCAGCGTAGCTCCAGGGGGAATGAACTACGAGCAGTACTTC. Residues: CSVAPGGMNYEQYF.

In its sample, this clonotype was seen a few times. J is TRBJ2-3 and V is TRBV7-6, with 9 bases that match TRBD1. V gave up 5 bases and J gave up 10 bases; unmatched junction bases: 19. The CDR3 totals 17 residues. Germline-derived CDR1 and CDR2 are SGHVS and FNYEAQ. CDR3 coding DNA: TGTGCCAGCAGCACCGACAGGGGGAGGTACCGACTGACGCCGCAGTATTTT. It specifies CASSTDRGRYRLTPQYF. Full variable domain (rest looked up from reference TRBV7-6 and TRBJ2-3): GAGVSQSPRYKVTKRGQDVALRCDPISGHVSLYWYRQALGQGPEFLTYFNYEAQQDKSGLPNDRFSAERPEGSISTLTIQRTEQRDSAMYRCASSTDRGRYRLTPQYFGPGTRLTVL.

The chain is built from TRBV2 and TRBJ2-5; a possible D gene is TRBD1 (6 bases). From germline, CDR1 is SNHLY and CDR2 FYNNEI. The V gene lost 7 bases and the J gene lost 2 bases, with 26 bases spanning the gap. The CDR3 covers 18 residues. CDR3 bases: TGTGCCAGCAACCCTATTATTCCGTTGGAAGACAGGCAAGAGACCCAGTACTTC. Amino acid sequence: CASNPIIPLEDRQETQYF.

A few counts support this clonotype. The rearrangement uses TRBV11-2 and TRBJ2-1; 8 bases fit TRBD1. The CDR3 contains 15 residues. The V gene end was trimmed by 0 bases and the J gene end by 7 bases; junction bases not matched to a gene: 5. Germline V gene data show CDR1 as SGHAT and CDR2 as FQNNGV. The CDR3 reads CASSLDRTGTNEQFF. DNA for the CDR3: TGTGCCAGCAGCTTAGATAGGACAGGGACGAATGAGCAGTTCTTC.

The chain recombines TRBV12-3 or TRBV12-4 with TRBJ2-5, with 10 bases identical to TRBD2. The CDR3 is 16 residues long. V was clipped by 6 bases and J by 1 base; unmatched bases: 8. The CDR3 here is CASSPLAGFPQETQYF. The CDR3, as DNA: TGTGCCAGCAGCCCACTAGCGGGATTTCCCCAAGAGACCCAGTACTTC.

This clonotype was seen more than once but under ten times. The rearrangement joins TRBV2 to TRBJ1-5; D is undetermined. Germline-derived CDR1 and CDR2 are SNHLY and FYNNEI. This CDR3 is 15 amino acids long. V lost 8 bases and J 7 bases, leaving 21 bases between the germline ends. The CDR3 bases are TGTGCCAGCTCACCCCCGCCGAGCGGAGGGCAGCCCCAGCATTTT. The encoded protein is CASSPPPSGGQPQHF.

This chain links TRBV14 with TRBJ2-2; 9 nucleotides line up with TRBD2. Trimming cost V 5 bases and J 7 bases; bases outside gene matches: 11. Germline CDR1 SGHDN, CDR2 FVKESK. CDR3 length: 16 residues. CDR3 nucleotide sequence: TGTGCCAGCAGCAAGCTAGCGGGAAAGATCGGCGGGGAGCTGTTTTTT. Encoded protein: CASSKLAGKIGGELFF.

The rearrangement joins TRBV15 to TRBJ1-1; the match to TRBD1 covers 7 bases. J gave up 8 bases and V 5 bases, and 11 bases lay outside the gene matches. CDR3 length: 14 amino acids. The germline CDR1 and CDR2 sequences are LNHNV and YYDKDF (reference sequence). The CDR3 region has the DNA TGTGCCACCAGCTGGGGACAGTTGGGCGCCGAAGCTTTCTTT. Its protein product is CATSWGQLGAEAFF.

This clonotype was picked up a small number of times. The missing conserved phenylalanine or tryptophan at the end of this CDR3 makes a read error likely. This rearrangement joins TRBV2 to TRBJ1-1; D unclear. Germline assignment: CDR1 SNHLY and CDR2 FYNNEI. The CDR3 sequence is 14 residues long. V gave up 2 bases and J gave up 3 bases, with 10 bases separating them. For the CDR3, the DNA is TGTGCCAGCAGTGAATTTGTCAGCTACACTGAAGCTTTCCTT. It specifies CASSEFVSYTEAFL.

The chain uses TRBV15 and TRBJ1-2; no definite D call. The CDR3 runs to 13 residues. Trimming shortened V by 3 bases and J by 7 bases, and 12 bases separated the two germline ends. Germline V CDR1 and CDR2: LNHNV, YYDKDF (reference sequence). Here the CDR3 DNA reads TGTGCCACCAGCAGGACGATAGGCGGTGGCTACACCTTC. Translating it yields CATSRTIGGGYTF.